These T cell receptor beta chains were read from a single sample in a study of blood T cells in healthy people across ages. MiXCR, applied by TCRdb to the 5' RACE reads, yields one record per CDR3 protein. The sample yields about 640,000 distinct CDR3 sequences, approximately 30% seen once. The sample comprised blood. These TCRs come from a woman older than 75 in good health. Each CDR3 is given with its conserved first and last residue. Each record gives: J gene, D gene, V gene, clone size, CDR3 DNA, CDR3 protein. A D gene is named only where the DNA matches it firmly. The listing skips clone size in some rows; elsewhere it reads once, few, many or a size class.

J gene: TRBJ2-5; D gene: TRBD2; V gene: TRBV28; clone size: NA; CDR3 DNA: TGTGCCAGCAGTTTATGGGCTAGCGGGGGAGACGAGAATGAGCAGTACTTC; CDR3 protein: CASSLWASGGDENEQYF
J gene: TRBJ2-1; D gene: TRBD2; V gene: TRBV20-1; clone size: NA; CDR3 DNA: TGCAGTGCTTATGGGACTACAAGATACAATGAGCAGTTCTTC; CDR3 protein: CSAYGTTRYNEQFF
J gene: TRBJ2-1; D gene: TRBD1; V gene: TRBV6-1; clone size: many; CDR3 DNA: TGTGCCAGCAGTGATGGCCAGGGGGCTTGGAATGAGCAGTTCTTC; CDR3 protein: CASSDGQGAWNEQFF
J gene: TRBJ1-2; D gene: NA; V gene: TRBV5-5; clone size: NA; CDR3 DNA: TGTGCCAGCAGCCCCACGGGGGGGGCGAATGGGATCTATGGCTACACCTTC; CDR3 protein: CASSPTGGANGIYGYTF
J gene: TRBJ2-7; D gene: NA; V gene: TRBV3-1; clone size: many; CDR3 DNA: TGTGCCAGCAGCGTCCGTACAGAGGTCGACGAGCAGTACTTC; CDR3 protein: CASSVRTEVDEQYF
J gene: TRBJ2-5; D gene: TRBD1; V gene: TRBV20-1; clone size: few; CDR3 DNA: TGCAGTGCTACGGGGACAGTCCAAGAGACCCAGTACTTC; CDR3 protein: CSATGTVQETQYF
J gene: TRBJ2-7; D gene: TRBD1; V gene: TRBV20-1; clone size: NA; CDR3 DNA: TGCAGTGCTTCCCGGGACAGAGCCTACGAGCAGTACTTC; CDR3 protein: CSASRDRAYEQYF
J gene: TRBJ2-3; D gene: TRBD2; V gene: TRBV10-3; clone size: NA; CDR3 DNA: TGTGCCATCAGTGGGACTAGCGGGGAGGGCACAGATACGCAGTATTTT; CDR3 protein: CAISGTSGEGTDTQYF
J gene: TRBJ1-6; D gene: NA; V gene: TRBV21-1; clone size: NA; CDR3 DNA: TGTGCCAGCAGCAAAGAAACCCCGGGAAATTCACCCCTCCACTTT; CDR3 protein: CASSKETPGNSPLHF
J gene: TRBJ1-5; D gene: NA; V gene: TRBV7-8; clone size: NA; CDR3 DNA: TGTGCCAGCAGCTCCCGAAATCAGCCCCAGCATTTT; CDR3 protein: CASSSRNQPQHF
J gene: TRBJ1-6; D gene: NA; V gene: TRBV7-3; clone size: many; CDR3 DNA: TGTGCCAGCAGCTTACGGCCAGTGAGCTCCTATAATTCACCCCTCCACTTT; CDR3 protein: CASSLRPVSSYNSPLHF
J gene: TRBJ2-1; D gene: NA; V gene: TRBV6-1; clone size: many; CDR3 DNA: TGTGCCAGCAGTGAAGGGCGGAGCTCCTACAATGAGCAGTTCTTC; CDR3 protein: CASSEGRSSYNEQFF
J gene: TRBJ2-1; D gene: TRBD2; V gene: TRBV9; clone size: NA; CDR3 DNA: TGTGCCAGCAGCGTAGGACTAGCGGGAAGCAATGAGCAGTTCTTC; CDR3 protein: CASSVGLAGSNEQFF
J gene: TRBJ2-7; D gene: NA; V gene: TRBV7-9; clone size: many; CDR3 DNA: TGTGCCAGCAGCCACTACGACGAGCAGTACTTC; CDR3 protein: CASSHYDEQYF
J gene: TRBJ1-5; D gene: TRBD1; V gene: TRBV10-3; clone size: many; CDR3 DNA: TGTGCCATCAGTCAGACAGGGGGAAACAATCAGCCCCAGCATTTT; CDR3 protein: CAISQTGGNNQPQHF
J gene: TRBJ1-2; D gene: NA; V gene: TRBV28; clone size: many; CDR3 DNA: TGTGCCAGCGGAAGGATTAACTATGGCTACACCTTC; CDR3 protein: CASGRINYGYTF
J gene: TRBJ1-6; D gene: NA; V gene: TRBV5-6; clone size: few; CDR3 DNA: TGTGCCAGCAGCCCGGAGGCGCGAAATTCACCCCTCCACTTT; CDR3 protein: CASSPEARNSPLHF
J gene: TRBJ1-5; D gene: NA; V gene: TRBV5-5; clone size: many; CDR3 DNA: TGTGCCAGCAGCTTGGTGTCAGTTAGCAATCAGCCCCAGCATTTT; CDR3 protein: CASSLVSVSNQPQHF
J gene: TRBJ2-5; D gene: TRBD2; V gene: TRBV20-1; clone size: many; CDR3 DNA: TGCAGTGCTAGCTTAACTAGCGGGGTGGAGACCCAGTACTTC; CDR3 protein: CSASLTSGVETQYF
J gene: TRBJ2-1; D gene: TRBD2; V gene: TRBV2; clone size: once; CDR3 DNA: TGTGCCAGCAGTCCTAGCGGGAGTAAGGTGTTCTTC; CDR3 protein: CASSPSGSKVFF
J gene: TRBJ2-3; D gene: TRBD1; V gene: TRBV7-6; clone size: NA; CDR3 DNA: TGTGCCAGCAGCTGGCGGGACAGGGGATTCACAGATACGCAGTATTTT; CDR3 protein: CASSWRDRGFTDTQYF
J gene: TRBJ1-1; D gene: NA; V gene: TRBV2; clone size: once; CDR3 DNA: TGTGCCAGCATTCTTGATGGGAACACTGAAGCTTTCTTT; CDR3 protein: CASILDGNTEAFF
J gene: TRBJ1-4; D gene: TRBD1; V gene: TRBV7-2; clone size: NA; CDR3 DNA: TGTGCCAGCAGCTCCGGGACAGGGTGGGAAAAACTGTTTTTT; CDR3 protein: CASSSGTGWEKLFF
J gene: TRBJ2-5; D gene: NA; V gene: TRBV20-1; clone size: many; CDR3 DNA: TGCAGTGGCCTTTACTTGGAAGGAGAGACCCAGTACTTC; CDR3 protein: CSGLYLEGETQYF
J gene: TRBJ1-1; D gene: NA; V gene: TRBV7-2; clone size: many; CDR3 DNA: TGTGCCAGCAGCTTAATCATGAACACTGAAGCTTTCTTT; CDR3 protein: CASSLIMNTEAFF
J gene: TRBJ2-5; D gene: NA; V gene: TRBV5-1; clone size: many; CDR3 DNA: TGTGCCAGCAGCTCCCAAGAGACCCAGTACTTC; CDR3 protein: CASSSQETQYF
J gene: TRBJ2-3; D gene: NA; V gene: TRBV24-1; clone size: NA; CDR3 DNA: TGTGCCACCAGTAGTGGGCTACGGGGGCTGGGCACAGATACGCAGTATTTT; CDR3 protein: CATSSGLRGLGTDTQYF
J gene: TRBJ1-1; D gene: NA; V gene: TRBV12-3/TRBV12-4; clone size: few; CDR3 DNA: TGTGCCAGCAGTGGAGTCCCTTGGACTGAAGCTTTCTTT; CDR3 protein: CASSGVPWTEAFF
J gene: TRBJ2-3; D gene: TRBD2; V gene: TRBV7-2; clone size: few; CDR3 DNA: TGTGCCAGCAGCTTCCCGGCGGGGGCGGGGGGGTCGGGAGATACGCAGTATTTT; CDR3 protein: CASSFPAGAGGSGDTQYF
J gene: TRBJ2-7; D gene: TRBD1; V gene: TRBV5-1; clone size: many; CDR3 DNA: TGCGCCAGCAGCTGGACCGGGACAGGGAGGAACGAGCAGTACTTC; CDR3 protein: CASSWTGTGRNEQYF
J gene: TRBJ2-5; D gene: TRBD2; V gene: TRBV7-6; clone size: many; CDR3 DNA: TGTGCCAGCAGCTCTAGCGGGGGGGAGGTGACCCAGTACTTC; CDR3 protein: CASSSSGGEVTQYF
J gene: TRBJ2-2; D gene: TRBD1; V gene: TRBV3-1; clone size: NA; CDR3 DNA: TGTGCCAGCACCAGCACAGGGGGCTGGAGCACCGGGGAGCTGTTTTTT; CDR3 protein: CASTSTGGWSTGELFF
J gene: TRBJ1-2; D gene: NA; V gene: TRBV5-4; clone size: many; CDR3 DNA: TGTGCCAGCAGCGGGACGTTACAGATCTATGGCTACACCTTC; CDR3 protein: CASSGTLQIYGYTF
J gene: TRBJ2-1; D gene: TRBD2; V gene: TRBV14; clone size: few; CDR3 DNA: TGTGCCAGCAGCCGACTAGCGGGGGTCTCAAGCTCCTACAATGAGCAGTTCTTC; CDR3 protein: CASSRLAGVSSSYNEQFF
J gene: TRBJ1-1; D gene: NA; V gene: TRBV20-1; clone size: NA; CDR3 DNA: TGCAGTGCAGCGGACAGCCCTGAAGCTTTCTTT; CDR3 protein: CSAADSPEAFF
J gene: TRBJ2-3; D gene: NA; V gene: TRBV18; clone size: many; CDR3 DNA: TGTGCCAGCTCACCCCTAAGCGCAGATACGCAGTATTTT; CDR3 protein: CASSPLSADTQYF
J gene: TRBJ2-5; D gene: TRBD1; V gene: TRBV7-9; clone size: many; CDR3 DNA: TGTGCCGGTGGACAGGGGGCAGAGACCCAGTACTTC; CDR3 protein: CAGGQGAETQYF
J gene: TRBJ2-1; D gene: NA; V gene: TRBV20-1; clone size: NA; CDR3 DNA: TGCAGTGCTGCCCGAGGGGGGGGGCATGAGGATGAGCAGTTCTTC; CDR3 protein: CSAARGGGHEDEQFF
J gene: TRBJ2-7; D gene: NA; V gene: TRBV7-9; clone size: once; CDR3 DNA: TGTGCCAGCAGCTTAGTCCTAGGGCAGCGAGCCTACGAGCAGTACTTC; CDR3 protein: CASSLVLGQRAYEQYF